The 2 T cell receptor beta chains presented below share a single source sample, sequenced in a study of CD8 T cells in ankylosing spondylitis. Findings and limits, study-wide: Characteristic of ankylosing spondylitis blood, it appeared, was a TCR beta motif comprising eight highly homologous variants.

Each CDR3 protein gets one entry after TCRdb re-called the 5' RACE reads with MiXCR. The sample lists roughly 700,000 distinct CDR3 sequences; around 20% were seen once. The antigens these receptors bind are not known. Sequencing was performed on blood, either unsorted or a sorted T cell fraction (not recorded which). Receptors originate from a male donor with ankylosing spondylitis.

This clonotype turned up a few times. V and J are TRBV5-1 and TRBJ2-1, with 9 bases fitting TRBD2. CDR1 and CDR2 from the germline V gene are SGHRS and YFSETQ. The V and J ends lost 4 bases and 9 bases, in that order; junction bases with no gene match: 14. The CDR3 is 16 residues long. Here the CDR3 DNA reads TGCGCCAGCAGCCCCCGGGGGGTAGCGGGAGACTTTGAGCAGTTCTTC. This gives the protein CASSPRGVAGDFEQFF. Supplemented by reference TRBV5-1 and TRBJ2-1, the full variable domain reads KAGVTQTPRYLIKTRGQQVTLSCSPISGHRSVSWYQQTPGQGLQFLFEYFSETQRNKGNFPGRFSGRQFSNSRSEMNVSTLELGDSALYLCASSPRGVAGDFEQFFGPGTRLTVL.

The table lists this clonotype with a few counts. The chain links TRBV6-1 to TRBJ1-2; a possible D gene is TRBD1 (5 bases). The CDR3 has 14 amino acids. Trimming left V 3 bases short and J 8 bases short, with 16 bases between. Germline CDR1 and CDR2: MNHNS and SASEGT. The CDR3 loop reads CASSEGDRWRGYTF. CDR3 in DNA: TGTGCCAGCAGTGAGGGGGATAGGTGGCGGGGCTACACCTTC.